The 11 T cell receptor beta chains in this list originate from one sample, sequenced in a study of cytomegalovirus exposure and HLA in healthy donors (dated by TCRdb to between 2016 and 2019). The library was built by means of the immunoSEQ multiplex PCR assay. A mixture of 60 forward primers for TCR Vbeta segments and 13 reverse primers for TCR Jbeta segments was used in the multiplex PCR. TCRdb stores this immuneACCESS table with in-frame sequences only. Part of the clones is absent; in the studies checked, under half of the shortfall reflects unresolved V genes, and no reason is known for the rest. This sample gives under 150,000 clones in total; over 75% of them show up just once. The top ten constitute approximately 2.3% of the sample. Sequences were obtained from PBMCs. Every receptor here comes from a male donor in good health and CMV-seronegative.

The gene calls are TRBV29-1 and TRBJ1-5; no clear D gene. The germline V and J ends were trimmed by 0 bases and 3 bases, with 12 bases remaining between them. This CDR3 region has 15 residues. The germline V gene encodes CDR1 SQVTM and CDR2 ANQGSEA. The CDR3 is CSVEDRRIPNQPQHF. As DNA, the CDR3 is TGCAGCGTTGAAGACCGCAGGATTCCCAATCAGCCCCAGCATTTT.

The rearrangement uses TRBV5-1 and TRBJ1-2; D perhaps matches TRBD1 (5 bases). Germline V gene data show CDR1 as SGHRS and CDR2 as YFSETQ. The CDR3 extends over 16 amino acids. Trimming took off 1 base at V and 1 base at J, with 14 bases between the two ends. CDR3 protein: CASSLQGAILNYGYTF. Written as DNA, the CDR3 is TGCGCCAGCAGCTTGCAAGGGGCGATCCTTAACTATGGCTACACCTTC.

This chain joins TRBV2 and TRBJ2-7, with D possibly being TRBD2 (5 bases). This CDR3 spans 12 amino acids. Germline CDR1 SNHLY, CDR2 FYNNEI. V was clipped by 3 bases and J by 7 bases, with 10 bases between them. The CDR3 region is CASSDGLREQYF. The CDR3 bases are TGTGCCAGCAGTGACGGACTGAGGGAGCAGTACTTC.

V is TRBV4-1 and J is TRBJ2-7; the match to TRBD1 covers 9 bases. Trimming removed 6 bases from V and 4 bases from J; junction bases left unmatched: 7. Germline V gives CDR1 MGHRA, CDR2 YSYEKL. The CDR3 is 14 residues long. The CDR3 here is CASSVGQGRYEQYF. The DNA of the CDR3 is TGCGCCAGCAGTGTCGGACAGGGGAGATACGAGCAGTACTTC.

The CDR3, as DNA: TGTGCCAGCAGCTTGGCCGGACTCATTTACGAGCAGTACTTC. Its protein product is CASSLAGLIYEQYF. The chain links TRBV7-2 to TRBJ2-7; TRBD2 is a possible D gene (5 bases). Germline CDR1 and CDR2: SGHTA and FQGNSA. V lost 3 bases, J lost 4 bases, and 13 bases lay in between. The CDR3 consists of 14 residues.

The chain is built from TRBV2 and TRBJ2-5; D is unclear. The germline gives CDR1 SNHLY, CDR2 FYNNEI. The CDR3 has 13 residues. The V end was cut by 6 bases, the J end by 4 bases, with 12 bases between. For the CDR3, the DNA is TGTGCCAGCAGCATGGGCGTGCCAGAGACCCAGTACTTC. It translates to CASSMGVPETQYF.

The sample holds a few counts of this clone. The chain links TRBV14 to TRBJ2-7, with a tentative D call TRBD2 (5 bases). Trimming took 4 bases from V and 3 from J, leaving 16 bases between them. Per germline, CDR1 SGHDN and CDR2 FVKESK. This CDR3 spans 15 amino acids. CDR3 sequence reads: CASSPDRVRDYEQYF. The CDR3 DNA reads as TGTGCCAGCAGCCCGGATAGGGTTCGGGACTACGAGCAGTACTTC.

The V call is TRBV7-9, the J call TRBJ2-1; 9 nucleotides line up with TRBD1. Trimming at V came to 5 bases and at J to 8 bases, leaving 13 bases not matched to a gene. The CDR3 loop spans 16 amino acids. Per germline, CDR1 SEHNR and CDR2 FQNEAQ (reference sequence). CDR3 loop: CASSNKPGQGPYEQFF. The CDR3 DNA sequence: TGTGCCAGCAGCAATAAACCGGGACAGGGACCGTATGAGCAGTTCTTC.

This clone was seen only a few times. This chain uses TRBV6-1 with TRBJ2-7, with D hard to call. Between the trimmed V and J ends, which lost 7 bases and 0 bases, there was a span of 7 bases. The CDR3 spans 12 residues. Germline-derived CDR1 and CDR2 are MNHNS and SASEGT. The CDR3: CASNGYSYEQYF. CDR3 DNA sequence: TGTGCCAGCAACGGGTACTCCTACGAGCAGTACTTC.

The chain couples TRBV5-1 to TRBJ1-1; a weak D match, TRBD1 (5 bases). Germline V gene lookup returns CDR1 SGHRS and CDR2 YFSETQ. Trimming took off 0 bases at V and 1 base at J, with 7 bases between the two ends. This CDR3 has 14 residues. Here the CDR3 reads CASSLVTGNTEAFF. CDR3 nucleotide sequence: TGCGCCAGCAGCTTGGTCACAGGGAACACTGAAGCTTTCTTT. Full variable domain (rest looked up from reference TRBV5-1 and TRBJ1-1): KAGVTQTPRYLIKTRGQQVTLSCSPISGHRSVSWYQQTPGQGLQFLFEYFSETQRNKGNFPGRFSGRQFSNSRSEMNVSTLELGDSALYLCASSLVTGNTEAFFGQGTRLTVV.

The J gene is TRBJ2-3, the V gene TRBV7-3; 7 nucleotides match TRBD2. The V and J ends lost 8 bases and 2 bases, in that order; junction bases with no gene match: 1. Germline CDR1 is SGHTA and CDR2 is FQGTGA. This CDR3 comprises 12 residues. CDR3 sequence (DNA): TGTGCCAGCGGGACTACCACAGATACGCAGTATTTT. Its protein is CASGTTTDTQYF.